This entry is about one TCR beta chain. V shed 6 bases, J shed 1 base, and the junction held 4 bases outside the gene matches. From germline, CDR1 is MNHEY and CDR2 SVGAGI. This CDR3 is 14 amino acids long. Data came from immunoSEQ multiplex PCR; TCRdb stores just in-frame clones and leaves some out. Of about 92,000 clones detected, 92% appear once; the ten largest clones hold about 1.6%. The sample is drawn from a study of T cell changes during pregnancy in multiple sclerosis. V gene TRBV6-5 combines with J gene TRBJ2-5; the match to TRBD1 covers 8 bases. This receptor was taken from a female donor with multiple sclerosis, enrolled in a pregnancy study. This sample comprised peripheral blood, obtained in the first trimester of pregnancy. The CDR3 DNA reads as TGTGCCAGCAGGGGAACAGGGGGCCAAGAGACCCAGTACTTC. The encoded protein is CASRGTGGQETQYF.